This T cell receptor beta chain was captured by sequencing in a study of Ad26.COV2.S vaccination and SARS-CoV-2 variants. Study-level points and caveats: Non-spike TCR breadth did not differ much between vaccine and placebo recipients. There was a possibility that the TCR breadth and depth analyses underestimated total T cell responses. Substantial breadth was reportedly displayed by spike-specific CD8+ and CD4+ T cell responses after vaccination.

A note on this clone: The antigen remains undetermined.

As to treatment: over 15 received Ad26.COV2.S at low or high dose, single or two shots; several received placebo; per-sample allocation not given. Vaccine and placebo recipients were sampled on day 63 after the first injection. Sequencing used immunoSEQ multiplex PCR; TCRdb keeps in-frame clones, though not all of them. The repertoire holds around 320,000 clones, with roughly 87% as singletons. V was clipped by 1 base and J by 2 bases, with 12 bases between them. CDR1 and CDR2 from the germline V gene are SGDLS and YYNGEE. The CDR3 has 16 residues. This TCR was sampled from a person aged 18 to 65 who received the Ad26.COV2.S COVID-19 vaccine or a placebo. The chain combines TRBV9 with TRBJ2-2; D call uncertain. The input for sequencing was peripheral blood, taken in a trial of Ad26.COV2.S vaccine versus placebo. The CDR3 region has the DNA TGTGCCAGCAGCGTATCCCCGGGCAGAAACACCGGGGAGCTGTTTTTT. Translation: CASSVSPGRNTGELFF.